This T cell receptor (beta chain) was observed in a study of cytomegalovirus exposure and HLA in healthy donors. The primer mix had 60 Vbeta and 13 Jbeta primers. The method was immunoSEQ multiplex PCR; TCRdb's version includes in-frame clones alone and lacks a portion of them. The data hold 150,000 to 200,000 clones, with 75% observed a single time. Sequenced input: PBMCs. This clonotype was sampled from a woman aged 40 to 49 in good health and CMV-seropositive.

This CDR3 is CASSPRLTGDTEAFF. The CDR3 DNA reads TGTGCCAGCTCACCACGGTTGACAGGGGACACTGAAGCTTTCTTT. The chain uses TRBV18 and TRBJ1-1, with TRBD1 matching over 8 bases. After removal of 1 base from V and 3 bases from J, the junction contained 4 bases not matched to a gene. The CDR3 has 15 amino acids. The germline V gene has CDR1 KGHSH and CDR2 LQKENI.